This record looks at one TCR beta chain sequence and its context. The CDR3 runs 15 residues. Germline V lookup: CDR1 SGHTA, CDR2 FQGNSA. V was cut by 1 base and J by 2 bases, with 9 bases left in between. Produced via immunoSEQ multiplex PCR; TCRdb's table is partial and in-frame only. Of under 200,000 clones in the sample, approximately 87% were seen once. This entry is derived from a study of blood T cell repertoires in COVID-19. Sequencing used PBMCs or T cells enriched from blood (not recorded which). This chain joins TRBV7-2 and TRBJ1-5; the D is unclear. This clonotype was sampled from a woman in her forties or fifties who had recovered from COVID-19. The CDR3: CASSLGATGNQPQHF. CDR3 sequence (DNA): TGTGCCAGCAGCTTAGGGGCCACGGGCAATCAGCCCCAGCATTTT.